The clone carrying this T cell receptor (beta chain) came up many times. Trimming removed 4 bases from V and 0 bases from J, with 13 bases in between. The CDR3 runs to 15 residues. Looked up from germline, CDR1 is SGHRS and CDR2 is YFSETQ. The data were taken from a study of T-cell reconstitution after alpha-beta-depleted transplantation in children. Preparation of the TCRbeta library involved a method that used unique molecular identifiers. TCRdb re-called the PCR reads through MiXCR, storing one row per CDR3 protein. In the table there are 250,000 or so distinct CDR3 sequences, around 8% of which are singletons.

Sequenced here: PBMCs, mostly from graft donor cells, sampled 180 days after TCRalphabeta/CD19-depleted stem cell transplant. The chain uses TRBV5-1 and TRBJ1-2; no reliable D call. This sequence originates from a male patient aged 10 to 17 who had a stem cell transplant for acute lymphoblastic leukemia, so the T cells may come from the graft donor. CDR3 in amino acids: CASSTGRGANYGYTF. Written as DNA, the CDR3 is TGCGCCAGCAGCACCGGACGGGGAGCTAACTATGGCTACACCTTC.